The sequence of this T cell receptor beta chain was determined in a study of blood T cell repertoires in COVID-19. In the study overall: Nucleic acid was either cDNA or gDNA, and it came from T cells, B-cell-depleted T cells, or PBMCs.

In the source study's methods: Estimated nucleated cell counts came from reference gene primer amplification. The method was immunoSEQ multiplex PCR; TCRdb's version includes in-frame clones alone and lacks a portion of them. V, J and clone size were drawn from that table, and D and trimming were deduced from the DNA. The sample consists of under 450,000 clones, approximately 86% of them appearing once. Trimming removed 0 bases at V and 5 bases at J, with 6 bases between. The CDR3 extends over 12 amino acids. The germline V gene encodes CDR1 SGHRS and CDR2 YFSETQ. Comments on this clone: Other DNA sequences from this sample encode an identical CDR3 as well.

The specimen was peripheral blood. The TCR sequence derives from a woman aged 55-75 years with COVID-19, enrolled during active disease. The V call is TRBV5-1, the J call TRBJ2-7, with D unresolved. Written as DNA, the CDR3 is TGCGCCAGCAGCTTGGCCTCAGACGAGCAGTACTTC. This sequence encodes CASSLASDEQYF.